The table lists the clone carrying this T cell receptor beta chain with a few counts. Germline V gives CDR1 ENHRY, CDR2 SYGVKD. Trimming pared 4 bases from V and 2 bases from J, leaving 8 bases between. This CDR3 region has 13 residues. This entry belongs to a study of blood T cells in healthy people across ages. The use of a sample-barcoded 5' primer and a J-beta primer mix characterized a second PCR of roughly 7 to 11 cycles. One entry per CDR3 protein, called by TCRdb with MiXCR from the 5' RACE reads. The table includes approximately 1.5 million distinct CDR3 sequences, roughly 43% detected once. This sequence joins TRBV10-3 and TRBJ1-2; D possibly corresponds to TRBD1 (6 bases). The sample consisted of blood. The source of this sequence is a woman in her late teens or twenties in good health. The CDR3 bases are TGTGCCATCAGTGGAGGACAGAACTATGGCTACACCTTC. This gives the protein CAISGGQNYGYTF.